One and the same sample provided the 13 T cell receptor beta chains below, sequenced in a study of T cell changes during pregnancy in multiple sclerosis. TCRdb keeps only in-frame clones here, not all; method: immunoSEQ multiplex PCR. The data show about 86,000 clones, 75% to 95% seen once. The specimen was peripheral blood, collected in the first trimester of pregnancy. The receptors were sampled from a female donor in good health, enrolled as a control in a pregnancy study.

CDR3 residues: CASSLWEGQGDSPLHF. The CDR3 coding sequence is TGTGCCAGCAGTTTATGGGAGGGACAGGGTGATTCACCCCTCCACTTT. The chain combines TRBV28 with TRBJ1-6; 9 bases line up with TRBD1. Germline assignment: CDR1 MDHEN and CDR2 SYDVKM. This CDR3 comprises 16 residues. The junction had 5 bases not matched to a gene; V was cut back by 0 bases and J by 8 bases.

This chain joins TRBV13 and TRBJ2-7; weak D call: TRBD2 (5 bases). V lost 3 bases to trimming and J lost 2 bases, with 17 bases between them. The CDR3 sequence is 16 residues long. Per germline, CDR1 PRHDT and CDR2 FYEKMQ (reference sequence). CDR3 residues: CASSFRTSGIPYEQYF. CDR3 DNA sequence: TGTGCCAGCAGCTTTAGAACTTCCGGGATACCCTACGAGCAGTACTTC. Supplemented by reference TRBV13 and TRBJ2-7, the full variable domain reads AAGVIQSPRHLIKEKRETATLKCYPIPRHDTVYWYQQGPGQDPQFLISFYEKMQSDKGSIPDRFSAQQFSDYHSELNMSSLELGDSALYFCASSFRTSGIPYEQYFGPGTRLTVT.

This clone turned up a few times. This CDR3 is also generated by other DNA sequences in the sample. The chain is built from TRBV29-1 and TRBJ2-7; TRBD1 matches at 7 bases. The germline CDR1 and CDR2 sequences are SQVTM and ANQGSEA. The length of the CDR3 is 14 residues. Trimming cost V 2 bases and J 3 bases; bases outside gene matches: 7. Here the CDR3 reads CSVEWAGGRYEQYF. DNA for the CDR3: TGCAGCGTTGAATGGGCAGGGGGTCGCTACGAGCAGTACTTC.

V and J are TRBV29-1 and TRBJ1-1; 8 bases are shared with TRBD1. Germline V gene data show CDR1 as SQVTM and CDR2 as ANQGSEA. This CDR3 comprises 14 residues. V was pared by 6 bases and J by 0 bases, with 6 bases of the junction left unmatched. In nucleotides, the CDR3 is TGCAGCGTCCCGACAGGGGTTATGAACACTGAAGCTTTCTTT. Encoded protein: CSVPTGVMNTEAFF.

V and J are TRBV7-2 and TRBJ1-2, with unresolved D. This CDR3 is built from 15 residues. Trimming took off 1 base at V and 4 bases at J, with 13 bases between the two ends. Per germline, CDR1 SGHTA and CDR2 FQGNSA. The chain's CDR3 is CASSLGVALVYGYTF. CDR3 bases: TGTGCCAGCAGCTTAGGTGTGGCTCTGGTCTATGGCTACACCTTC.

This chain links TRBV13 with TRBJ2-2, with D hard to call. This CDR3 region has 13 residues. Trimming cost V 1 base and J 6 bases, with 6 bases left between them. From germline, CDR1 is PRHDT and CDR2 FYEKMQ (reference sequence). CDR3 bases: TGTGCCAGCAGCTTAGTTCGGGCCGGGGAGCTGTTTTTT. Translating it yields CASSLVRAGELFF.

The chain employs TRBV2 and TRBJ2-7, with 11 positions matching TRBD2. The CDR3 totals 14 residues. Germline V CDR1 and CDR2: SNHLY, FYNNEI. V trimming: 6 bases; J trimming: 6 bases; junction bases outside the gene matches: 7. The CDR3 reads CASRGLAARGEQYF. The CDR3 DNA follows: TGTGCCAGCAGGGGACTAGCGGCTCGGGGCGAGCAGTACTTC.

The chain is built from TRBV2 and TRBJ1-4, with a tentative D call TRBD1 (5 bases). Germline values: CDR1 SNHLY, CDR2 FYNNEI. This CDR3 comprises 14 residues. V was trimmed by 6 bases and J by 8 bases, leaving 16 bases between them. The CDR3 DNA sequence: TGTGCCAGCAGACAATCGGGACTCGAGGAAAAACTGTTTTTT. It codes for CASRQSGLEEKLFF.

CDR3 region: CASNVYAQRGYQETQYF. The CDR3 region has the DNA TGCGCCAGCAACGTATACGCCCAAAGGGGGTACCAAGAGACCCAGTACTTC. This chain uses TRBV4-1 with TRBJ2-5, with D possibly TRBD1 on 6 matching bases. Germline V gene data show CDR1 as MGHRA and CDR2 as YSYEKL. Trimming left V 7 bases short and J 0 bases short, with 21 bases between. The CDR3 is 17 residues long.

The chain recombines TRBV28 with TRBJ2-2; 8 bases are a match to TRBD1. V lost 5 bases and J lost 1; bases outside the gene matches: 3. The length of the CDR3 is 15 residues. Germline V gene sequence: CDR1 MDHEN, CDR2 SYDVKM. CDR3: CASSAGTGNTGELFF. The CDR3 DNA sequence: TGTGCCAGCAGTGCCGGGACAGGGAACACCGGGGAGCTGTTTTTT.

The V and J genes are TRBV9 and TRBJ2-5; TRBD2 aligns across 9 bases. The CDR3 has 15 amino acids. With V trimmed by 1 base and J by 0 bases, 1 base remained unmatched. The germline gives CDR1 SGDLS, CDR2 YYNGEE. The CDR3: CASSVLAGYQETQYF. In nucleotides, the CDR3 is TGTGCCAGCAGCGTACTAGCGGGGTACCAAGAGACCCAGTACTTC.

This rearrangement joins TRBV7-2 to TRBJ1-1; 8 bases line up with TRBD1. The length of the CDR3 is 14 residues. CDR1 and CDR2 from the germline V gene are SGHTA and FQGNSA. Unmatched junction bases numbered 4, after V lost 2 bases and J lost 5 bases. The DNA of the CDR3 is TGTGCCAGCAGCTTACAGGGGGCGCGTACTGAAGCTTTCTTT. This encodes CASSLQGARTEAFF.

The CDR3 DNA follows: TGTGCCAGCAGCTCCCGCTACGAGCAGTACTTC. Translating it yields CASSSRYEQYF. V usage is TRBV7-2 and J usage is TRBJ2-7; the D is unclear. This CDR3 is built from 11 residues. Trimming removed 4 bases from V and 3 bases from J, with 4 bases in between. Germline V gene data show CDR1 as SGHTA and CDR2 as FQGNSA.